What follows is one T cell receptor (beta chain) and its context. These data belong to a study of cytomegalovirus exposure and HLA in healthy donors. Germline CDR1 is SQVTM and CDR2 is ANQGSEA. The V gene end was trimmed by 4 bases and the J gene end by 8 bases; junction bases not matched to a gene: 15. CDR3 length: 16 residues. The PCR ran on 60 Vbeta and 13 Jbeta primers. Method: immunoSEQ multiplex PCR; TCRdb's copy keeps in-frame clones and lacks some. The sample records nearly 110,000 clones, more than 65% being singletons. This chain joins TRBV29-1 and TRBJ1-4, with 8 bases lining up with TRBD1. This clonotype was obtained from a man younger than 40 in good health and CMV-seronegative. Sequencing was performed on PBMCs. This CDR3 is CSVVGQGAASSEKLFF. In nucleotides, the CDR3 is TGCAGCGTTGTGGGGCAGGGGGCGGCGAGTAGCGAAAAACTGTTTTTT.